Below, 28 T cell receptor beta chains from the same sample are listed, as sequenced in a study of control samples from healthy donors and cancer patients. Sequenced by immunoSEQ multiplex PCR; TCRdb stores in-frame clones only, minus some. This sample has 100,000 to 150,000 clones; approximately 90% occur once, and the top ten carry 2% to 3%. Sequenced: blood. The receptors shown here come from a man in his forties in good health.

The CDR3 loop reads CASSLQGLRAVNEQFF. The CDR3 coding sequence is TGTGCCAGCAGCCTCCAAGGTCTTCGGGCCGTCAATGAGCAGTTCTTC. The chain uses TRBV13 and TRBJ2-1, with D uncertain. This CDR3 is built from 16 residues. Germline CDR1 reads PRHDT; CDR2 reads FYEKMQ (reference sequence). Trimming pared 5 bases from V and 6 bases from J, leaving 20 bases between.

The V gene is TRBV5-1, the J gene TRBJ2-5; TRBD2 might be the D (5 bases). CDR1 is SGHRS and CDR2 is YFSETQ in the germline V gene. V lost 4 bases and J 5 bases, leaving 12 bases between the germline ends. The CDR3 consists of 13 residues. The CDR3 loop reads CASSLGEWETQYF. The CDR3, as DNA: TGCGCCAGCAGCCTCGGGGAATGGGAGACCCAGTACTTC.

The chain joins TRBV5-1 to TRBJ1-1, with 7 nucleotides matching TRBD1. J was trimmed by 7 bases and V by 5 bases; bases with no gene match: 2. From germline, CDR1 is SGHRS and CDR2 YFSETQ. This CDR3 has 11 amino acids. The CDR3 sequence: CASSPGGEAFF. As DNA, the CDR3 is TGCGCCAGCAGTCCAGGGGGTGAAGCTTTCTTT.

The chain couples TRBV7-8 to TRBJ1-2; D gene uncertain. V was clipped by 5 bases and J by 6 bases, with 22 bases between them. CDR3 size: 16 residues. Germline loops: CDR1 SGHVS, CDR2 FQNEAQ. CDR3 nucleotides: TGTGCCAGCAGCCGTCCAATCTTACGGCGGTCACATGGCTACACCTTC. This gives the protein CASSRPILRRSHGYTF. Variable domain in full (rest from reference TRBV7-8 and TRBJ1-2): GAGVSQSPRYKVAKRGQDVALRCDPISGHVSLFWYQQALGQGPEFLTYFQNEAQLDKSGLPSDRFFAERPEGSVSTLKIQRTQQEDSAVYLCASSRPILRRSHGYTFGSGTRLTVV.

This chain connects TRBV29-1 to TRBJ1-1, with a possible D match to TRBD1 (5 bases). V lost 3 bases to trimming and J lost 1 base, with 6 bases between them. Germline V gene data show CDR1 as SQVTM and CDR2 as ANQGSEA. The CDR3 runs to 12 residues. Here the CDR3 reads CSVDGGNTEAFF. In DNA form, the CDR3 reads TGCAGCGTTGACGGGGGGAACACTGAAGCTTTCTTT.

The chain links TRBV28 to TRBJ2-2; D may be TRBD1 (6 bases). The CDR3 sequence is 15 residues long. Per germline, CDR1 MDHEN and CDR2 SYDVKM. Trimming left V 2 bases short and J 5 bases short, with 12 bases between. The CDR3 region is CASSLPGARTGELFF. CDR3 bases: TGTGCCAGCAGTTTACCAGGGGCCCGGACCGGGGAGCTGTTTTTT.

This clone has just a few counts. The gene calls are TRBV28 and TRBJ2-1; the match to TRBD1 covers 8 bases. Germline V lookup: CDR1 MDHEN, CDR2 SYDVKM. The CDR3 totals 14 residues. J was trimmed by 9 bases and V by 5 bases; bases with no gene match: 9. The CDR3 sequence: CASSVPGQVAEQFF. In nucleotides, the CDR3 is TGTGCCAGCAGTGTCCCGGGACAGGTTGCTGAGCAGTTCTTC.

The J gene is TRBJ1-3, the V gene TRBV5-4; a weak D match, TRBD1 (6 bases). Germline V lookup: CDR1 SGHNT, CDR2 YYREEE (reference sequence). This CDR3 comprises 15 residues. Trimming shortened V by 0 bases and J by 3 bases, and 10 bases separated the two germline ends. The CDR3 spells CASSLGGAVGNTIYF. In DNA, the CDR3 is TGTGCCAGCAGCTTGGGGGGGGCTGTTGGAAACACCATATATTTT.

In DNA form, the CDR3 reads TGTGCCAGCAGCTCCGGGGGCGAGCAGTACTTC. As protein: CASSSGGEQYF. This chain joins TRBV7-3 and TRBJ2-7, with D possibly being TRBD2 (6 bases). CDR3 length: 11 residues. CDR1 is SGHTA and CDR2 is FQGTGA in the germline V gene. V was trimmed by 4 bases and J by 6 bases, leaving 7 bases between them.

This rearrangement joins TRBV11-2 to TRBJ2-2; D unresolved. This CDR3 has 15 residues. Between the trimmed V and J ends, which lost 9 bases and 5 bases, there was a span of 19 bases. Germline V lookup: CDR1 SGHAT, CDR2 FQNNGV. CDR3 nucleotides: TGTGCCAGTACCCTCGGCGGTGGATGGACCGGGGAGCTGTTTTTT. Residues: CASTLGGGWTGELFF.

The rearrangement joins TRBV19 to TRBJ1-5, with 7 bases that match TRBD1. Germline CDR1 LNHDA, CDR2 SQIVND (reference sequence). This CDR3 is built from 14 residues. V lost 7 bases, J lost 4 bases, and 7 bases stayed unmatched. The CDR3 spells CASNYWTGNQPQHF. As DNA, the CDR3 is TGTGCCAGTAACTACTGGACAGGTAATCAGCCCCAGCATTTT.

V and J are TRBV5-1 and TRBJ2-3; D gene unclear. The ends were cut back, 3 bases at V and 2 bases at J, with 13 bases in the middle. The CDR3 covers 15 residues. Germline values: CDR1 SGHRS, CDR2 YFSETQ. CDR3 residues: CASSSEPSSTDTQYF. CDR3 nucleotides: TGCGCCAGCAGCTCGGAACCGTCTTCCACAGATACGCAGTATTTT.

This clone was picked up a small number of times. This chain links TRBV28 with TRBJ2-5; D possibly uses TRBD1 or TRBD2 (6 bases each). V gave up 6 bases and J gave up 1 base, with 12 bases separating them. The germline gives CDR1 MDHEN, CDR2 SYDVKM. CDR3 length: 14 residues. CDR3 loop: CASRGGGSQETQYF. The CDR3 nucleotides read TGTGCCAGCAGGGGGGGCGGCAGCCAAGAGACCCAGTACTTC.

V is TRBV9 and J is TRBJ2-1; 9 bases match TRBD1. The CDR3 is made up of 15 amino acids. Germline CDR1 reads SGDLS; CDR2 reads YYNGEE. V trimming: 3 bases; J trimming: 12 bases; junction bases outside the gene matches: 13. CDR3 amino acids: CASSAGTGSPNMQFF. CDR3 DNA sequence: TGTGCCAGCAGCGCCGGGACAGGGTCCCCCAATATGCAGTTCTTC. The complete variable domain, with remaining parts taken from reference TRBV9 and TRBJ2-1, reads DSGVTQTPKHLITATGQRVTLRCSPRSGDLSVYWYQQSLDQGLQFLIQYYNGEERAKGNILERFSAQQFPDLHSELNLSSLELGDSALYFCASSAGTGSPNMQFFGPGTRLTVL.

The chain has TRBV6-4 and TRBJ2-2; 12 positions match TRBD2. Germline-derived CDR1 and CDR2 are MRHNA and SNTAGT. The CDR3 runs to 16 residues. The junction had 0 bases not matched to a gene; V was cut back by 0 bases and J by 4 bases. CDR3 in DNA: TGTGCCAGCAGTGACTCGACTAGCGGGGGCACCGGGGAGCTGTTTTTT. Amino acid sequence: CASSDSTSGGTGELFF.

The chain recombines TRBV5-1 with TRBJ2-2; TRBD2 is a possible D gene (6 bases). Trimming removed 5 bases at V and 6 bases at J, with 11 bases between. The CDR3 is 13 amino acids. From germline, CDR1 is SGHRS and CDR2 YFSETQ. The DNA of the CDR3 is TGCGCCAGCAGTTTGCGGGGTCCCGGGGAGCTGTTTTTT. This translates into CASSLRGPGELFF.

The chain recombines TRBV23-1 with TRBJ2-2; D not certain. TRBV23-1 is recorded as an ORF, its role being uncertain. The V end lost 5 bases, the J end lost 4 bases, and 14 bases lay between the germline ends. The CDR3 covers 15 residues. CDR3 loop: CASSSVLGRTGELFF. The CDR3 bases are TGCGCCAGCAGTTCAGTACTCGGTCGCACCGGGGAGCTGTTTTTT.

The rearrangement uses TRBV27 and TRBJ2-6; D may match TRBD1 or TRBD2 (5 bases each). The V gene's germline CDR1 is MNHEY and CDR2 SMNVEV (reference sequence). CDR3 length equals 15 residues. With 3 bases removed from V and 4 bases from J, the gap between germline ends came to 10 bases. The CDR3, as DNA: TGTGCCAGCAGTTTTCAGGGAGCAGGGGCCAACGTCCTGACTTTC. This gives the protein CASSFQGAGANVLTF.

The genes are TRBV14 and TRBJ1-3; TRBD1 is a possible D gene (5 bases). CDR1 SGHDN and CDR2 FVKESK come from the germline V gene. The CDR3 runs 16 residues. Trimming pared 3 bases from V and 0 bases from J, leaving 12 bases between. The chain's CDR3 is CASSHHRTFSGNTIYF. The CDR3 DNA reads TGTGCCAGCAGCCACCACAGGACCTTCTCTGGAAACACCATATATTTT.

The chain joins TRBV3-1 (or the pseudogene TRBV3-2) to TRBJ2-5, with D uncertain. Looked up from germline, CDR1 is LGHDT and CDR2 is YNNKEL (reference sequence). V was pared by 1 base and J by 5 bases, with 5 bases between. The CDR3 runs to 12 residues. The CDR3 region has the DNA TGTGCCAGCAGCCAAGGGGTGGAGACCCAGTACTTC. Translation gives CASSQGVETQYF.

The CDR3 loop reads CASSISRFPGASEAFF. The CDR3 coding sequence is TGTGCCAGTAGTATTTCACGTTTTCCCGGGGCCTCCGAAGCTTTCTTT. V gene TRBV19 combines with J gene TRBJ1-1, with a possible D match to TRBD1 (5 bases). The CDR3 sequence is 16 residues long. CDR1 LNHDA and CDR2 SQIVND come from the germline V gene (reference sequence). V was trimmed by 3 bases and J by 8 bases, leaving 22 bases between them.

The rearrangement joins TRBV9 to TRBJ2-3; D is unclear. The germline V gene encodes CDR1 SGDLS and CDR2 YYNGEE. The germline V and J ends were trimmed by 0 bases and 0 bases, with 8 bases remaining between them. The length of the CDR3 is 15 residues. For the CDR3, the DNA is TGTGCCAGCAGCGTAGGAACTGCTAGCACAGATACGCAGTATTTT. Translation: CASSVGTASTDTQYF.

The rearrangement links TRBV18 to TRBJ2-3; D unresolved. Germline V gene data show CDR1 as KGHSH and CDR2 as LQKENI. Trimming shortened V by 0 bases and J by 0 bases, and 7 bases separated the two germline ends. CDR3 length: 15 amino acids. CDR3 DNA: TGTGCCAGCTCACCACCGGTGCAAAGCACAGATACGCAGTATTTT. Translation: CASSPPVQSTDTQYF.

J is TRBJ2-3 and V is TRBV6-1, with 9 bases aligning to TRBD2. The CDR3 spans 17 residues. Unmatched junction bases numbered 9, after V lost 2 bases and J lost 3 bases. Germline V gene sequence: CDR1 MNHNS, CDR2 SASEGT. Here the CDR3 DNA reads TGTGCCAGCAGTGAATCCACGAGCGGGGGGCCAACAGATACGCAGTATTTT. Its protein product is CASSESTSGGPTDTQYF.

The rearrangement uses TRBV19 and TRBJ1-5; 11 positions agree with TRBD1. Germline V gene lookup returns CDR1 LNHDA and CDR2 SQIVND (reference sequence). The CDR3 totals 17 residues. V lost 4 bases to trimming and J lost 6 bases; unmatched junction nucleotides: 11. CDR3 bases: TGTGCCAGTAGTACCCACGGACAGGGGGCGAATCGTCAGCCCCAGCATTTT. This translates into CASSTHGQGANRQPQHF.

This chain joins TRBV27 and TRBJ2-1, with D unresolved. The V end was cut by 9 bases, the J end by 6 bases, with 18 bases between. The CDR3 covers 14 residues. Germline lookup yields CDR1 MNHEY and CDR2 SMNVEV (reference sequence). The CDR3 nucleotides read TGTGCCAGTTCGAAAGGGTGGGCCTCCAATGAGCAGTTCTTC. This sequence encodes CASSKGWASNEQFF.

The rearrangement uses TRBV5-1 and TRBJ2-2, with 9 bases lining up with TRBD1. The V segment lost 2 bases and the J segment 7 bases; nucleotides outside the gene matches: 6. The germline CDR1 and CDR2 sequences are SGHRS and YFSETQ. The CDR3 has 15 residues. CDR3 loop: CASSFTGQGNGELFF. DNA of the CDR3: TGCGCCAGCAGCTTCACGGGACAGGGTAACGGGGAGCTGTTTTTT.

Note on this clone: The junction departs from germline at one end; a sequencing error may be responsible. This rearrangement joins TRBV7-7 to TRBJ2-3; D is undetermined. CDR1 SSHAT and CDR2 FNYEAQ come from the germline V gene (reference sequence). This CDR3 comprises 15 residues. The chain's CDR3 is CASSPNPSTSDTQYF. CDR3 DNA: TGTGCTAGCAGCCCAAACCCCTCCACCTCAGATACGCAGTATTTT.